Following are 13 T cell receptor beta chains from one sample sequenced in a study of blood T cell repertoires in COVID-19. TCRdb's table, derived via immunoSEQ multiplex PCR, lists solely in-frame clones and lacks some. This sample has about 270,000 clones; under 95% occur once, and the top ten carry less than 3.5%. Sequencing was performed on PBMCs or T cells enriched from blood (not recorded which). The receptors here all came from a man between 40 and 49 years old who had been exposed to COVID-19.

The chain links TRBV5-1 to TRBJ2-7; TRBD2 matches 8 bases. Trimming took 0 bases from V and 3 from J; bases not matched to a gene: 2. Germline V gene data show CDR1 as SGHRS and CDR2 as YFSETQ. The CDR3 is 14 amino acids. This chain's CDR3 is CASSLARGVYEQYF. The CDR3 coding sequence is TGCGCCAGCAGCTTGGCGCGGGGGGTCTACGAGCAGTACTTC.

This chain connects TRBV5-1 to TRBJ2-3; TRBD2 matches at 8 bases. Germline CDR1 is SGHRS and CDR2 is YFSETQ. Trimming removed 1 base from V and 4 bases from J; junction bases left unmatched: 8. CDR3 size: 16 residues. CDR3 bases: TGCGCCAGCAGCTTGTTCGGTAGCGGGATGGCAGATACGCAGTATTTT. As protein: CASSLFGSGMADTQYF. The full variable domain, with the rest looked up from reference TRBV5-1 and TRBJ2-3, is KAGVTQTPRYLIKTRGQQVTLSCSPISGHRSVSWYQQTPGQGLQFLFEYFSETQRNKGNFPGRFSGRQFSNSRSEMNVSTLELGDSALYLCASSLFGSGMADTQYFGPGTRLTVL.

The chain joins TRBV12-3 or TRBV12-4 to TRBJ1-1; the D gene is possibly TRBD1 (5 bases). This CDR3 is 11 amino acids long. V lost 7 bases and J 8 bases, leaving 11 bases between the germline ends. CDR3 amino acids: CASTLGGEAFF. The CDR3 bases are TGTGCCAGCACCCTGGGGGGGGAAGCTTTCTTT.

The chain is built from TRBV28 and TRBJ1-2; 7 bases are shared with TRBD1. Trimming at V came to 7 bases and at J to 4 bases, leaving 9 bases not matched to a gene. Germline CDR1 is MDHEN and CDR2 is SYDVKM. CDR3 length equals 14 residues. DNA for the CDR3: TGTGCCAGCAACGCTCAGGGGGAAGGCTATGGCTACACCTTC. Amino acids: CASNAQGEGYGYTF.

The chain employs TRBV24-1 and TRBJ2-7, with 9 bases that match TRBD1. The germline V gene has CDR1 KGHDR and CDR2 SFDVKD. The J segment lost 1 base and the V segment lost 5 bases, leaving 2 bases of the junction unmatched. The CDR3 is 14 amino acids. The CDR3, as DNA: TGTGCCACCAGTGGGACAGGGGTATCCTACGAGCAGTACTTC. This encodes CATSGTGVSYEQYF.

The genes are TRBV5-1 and TRBJ2-3; 8 bases are shared with TRBD1. CDR3 length: 16 amino acids. The J segment lost 4 bases and the V segment lost 4 bases, leaving 11 bases of the junction unmatched. Germline assignment: CDR1 SGHRS and CDR2 YFSETQ. CDR3 sequence: CASSAGQGRRADTQYF. DNA for the CDR3: TGCGCCAGCAGCGCTGGACAGGGAAGGAGGGCAGATACGCAGTATTTT.

The chain couples TRBV6-5 to TRBJ1-1; 7 bases map to TRBD1. Germline V gives CDR1 MNHEY, CDR2 SVGAGI. This CDR3 region has 13 residues. The V and J ends lost 6 bases and 5 bases, in that order; junction bases with no gene match: 6. This chain's CDR3 is CASRPDRTTEAFF. CDR3 coding DNA: TGTGCCAGCAGACCGGACAGGACGACTGAAGCTTTCTTT.

Points on this clone: The junction departs from germline at one end; a sequencing error may be responsible. The V and J genes are TRBV7-7 and TRBJ2-2, with 9 bases matching TRBD2. Germline CDR1 is SSHAT and CDR2 is FNYEAQ (reference sequence). The CDR3 sequence is 16 residues long. The CDR3 DNA follows: TGTGCTAGCAGCCCCGTCGCGGGAGGGAGGACCGGGGAGCTGTTTTTT. It translates to CASSPVAGGRTGELFF. The variable domain in full, with the rest retrieved from reference TRBV7-7 and TRBJ2-2, is GAGVSQSPRYKVTKRGQDVTLRCDPISSHATLYWYQQALGQGPEFLTYFNYEAQPDKSGLPSDRFSAERPEGSISTLTIQRTEQRDSAMYRCASSPVAGGRTGELFFGEGSRLTVL.

The rearrangement uses TRBV28 and TRBJ1-4, with D tentatively TRBD1 (5 bases). Trimming took 2 bases from V and 5 from J, leaving 12 bases between them. Germline CDR1 and CDR2: MDHEN and SYDVKM. This CDR3 comprises 15 residues. DNA of the CDR3: TGTGCCAGCAGTTTAGGCGGGACGGGGAATGAAAAACTGTTTTTT. This sequence encodes CASSLGGTGNEKLFF.

The chain links TRBV5-1 to TRBJ2-1, with 10 bases that match TRBD1. The J segment lost 7 bases and the V segment lost 0 bases, leaving 4 bases of the junction unmatched. Germline CDR1 and CDR2: SGHRS and YFSETQ. This CDR3 is built from 15 residues. CDR3 residues: CASSLGTGGANEQFF. In DNA form, the CDR3 reads TGCGCCAGCAGCTTGGGGACAGGGGGAGCGAATGAGCAGTTCTTC.

This chain links TRBV5-6 with TRBJ2-1, with 16 bases identical to TRBD2. The V gene's germline CDR1 is SGHDT and CDR2 YYEEEE. CDR3 length: 17 amino acids. V was pared by 3 bases and J by 7 bases, with 7 bases of the junction left unmatched. CDR3 nucleotides: TGTGCCAGCAGCTCTCCGGGACTAGCGGGAGGGGTTAATGAGCAGTTCTTC. Encoded protein: CASSSPGLAGGVNEQFF.

The V and J genes are TRBV27 and TRBJ2-7, with 7 bases aligning to TRBD1. This CDR3 comprises 14 residues. Germline CDR1 is MNHEY and CDR2 is SMNVEV (reference sequence). The V gene end was trimmed by 3 bases and the J gene end by 0 bases; junction bases not matched to a gene: 2. For the CDR3, the DNA is TGTGCCAGCAGTTTCGGGGACAGCTCCTACGAGCAGTACTTC. Its protein product is CASSFGDSSYEQYF.

The J gene is TRBJ1-4, the V gene TRBV4-3; no reliable D call. Germline-derived CDR1 and CDR2 are LGHNA and YSLEER. The V and J ends lost 3 bases and 0 bases respectively, with 14 bases between them. The CDR3 has 17 amino acids. The DNA of the CDR3 is TGCGCCAGCAGCCAGGAGTTCGGACTTGCAACTAATGAAAAACTGTTTTTT. Translated: CASSQEFGLATNEKLFF.